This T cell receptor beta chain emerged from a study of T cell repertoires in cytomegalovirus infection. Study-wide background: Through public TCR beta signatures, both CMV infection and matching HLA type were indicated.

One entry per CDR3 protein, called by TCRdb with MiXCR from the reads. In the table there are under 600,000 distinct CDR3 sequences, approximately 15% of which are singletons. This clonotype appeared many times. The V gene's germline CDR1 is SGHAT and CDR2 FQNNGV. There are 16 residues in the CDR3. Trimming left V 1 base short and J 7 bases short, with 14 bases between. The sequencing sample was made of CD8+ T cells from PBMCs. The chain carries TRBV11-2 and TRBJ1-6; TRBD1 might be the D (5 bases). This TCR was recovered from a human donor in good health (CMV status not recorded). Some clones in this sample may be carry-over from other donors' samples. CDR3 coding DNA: TGTGCCAGCAGCTTAGCTCCTCCAGGGCCAAATTCACCCCTCCACTTT. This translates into CASSLAPPGPNSPLHF.